The 27 T cell receptor beta chains below come from one sample, sequenced in a study of cytomegalovirus exposure and HLA in healthy donors. It was with 60 Vbeta and 13 Jbeta primers that the PCR ran. Using immunoSEQ multiplex PCR, the repertoire was profiled, and TCRdb retains in-frame clones only, with some absent. The data contain about 120,000 clones, 77% of them singletons. The sample taken for sequencing was PBMCs. These receptors all come from a male donor in good health and CMV-seropositive.

This clone occurred a few times. J is TRBJ1-1 and V is TRBV10-3; a weak D match, TRBD1 (5 bases). There are 15 residues in the CDR3. The V end was cut by 5 bases, the J end by 1 base, with 14 bases between. Germline loops: CDR1 ENHRY, CDR2 SYGVKD. The CDR3, as DNA: TGTGCCATCAGTAGCGGGGGGGAGAGGAACACTGAAGCTTTCTTT. This codes for CAISSGGERNTEAFF.

This clone was seen just once. This chain links TRBV27 with TRBJ2-6, with a tentative D call TRBD2 (7 bases). Germline values: CDR1 MNHEY, CDR2 SMNVEV (reference sequence). V was pared by 0 bases and J by 1 base, with 13 bases between. The CDR3 spans 18 residues. In DNA form, the CDR3 reads TGTGCCAGCAGTTTATCGGCGGGGGCCGGGTCTGGGGCCAACGTCCTGACTTTC. Residues: CASSLSAGAGSGANVLTF.

A remark on this clone: An end of the junction differs from the germline gene, which may be a read error. This sample also contains other DNA sequences that code for the same CDR3. The chain is built from TRBV28 and TRBJ1-1; 8 nucleotides match TRBD1. The germline V gene has CDR1 MDHEN and CDR2 SYDVKM. The CDR3 is 14 residues long. CDR3 coding DNA: TGCGCCAGCAGTATACCGACAGGGGACACTGAAGCTTTCTTT. Protein product: CASSIPTGDTEAFF.

This clone appeared a few times. The CDR3 sequence: CAIRGTGMNTEAFF. CDR3 bases: TGTGCCATCAGAGGGACAGGGATGAACACTGAAGCTTTCTTT. The chain is built from TRBV10-3 and TRBJ1-1, with TRBD1 matching over 9 bases. The J segment lost 0 bases and the V segment lost 6 bases, leaving 2 bases of the junction unmatched. Germline V lookup: CDR1 ENHRY, CDR2 SYGVKD. This CDR3 contains 14 residues.

This sequence joins TRBV5-1 and TRBJ2-1; TRBD1 aligns across 8 bases. V shed 3 bases and J 8 bases; nucleotides not matched to a gene: 10. Germline V gives CDR1 SGHRS, CDR2 YFSETQ. The CDR3 totals 15 residues. The CDR3 here is CASSSTRGLGYEQFF. CDR3 coding DNA: TGCGCCAGCAGCTCAACCAGGGGGCTTGGCTATGAGCAGTTCTTC.

The J gene is TRBJ2-5, the V gene TRBV15; TRBD2 aligns across 8 bases. The J call may not be correct, given that the DNA end is closer to TRBJ2-7. Germline lookup yields CDR1 LNHNV and CDR2 YYDKDF (reference sequence). The CDR3 has 16 amino acids. This chain's CDR3 is CATSSGTSGSVYEQYF. CDR3 DNA sequence: TGTGCCACCAGCAGCGGTACTAGCGGATCCGTCTACGAGCAGTACTTC.

The chain uses TRBV30 and TRBJ1-5; 7 positions match TRBD1. The junction had 2 bases not matched to a gene; V was cut back by 5 bases and J by 1 base. CDR3 length: 13 amino acids. Germline CDR1 is GTSNPN and CDR2 is SVGIG (reference sequence). CDR3 in amino acids: CAWGTASNQPQHF. DNA for the CDR3: TGTGCCTGGGGGACAGCAAGCAATCAGCCCCAGCATTTT.

This clone was counted a single time. The chain employs TRBV6-5 and TRBJ2-7; D call uncertain. CDR3 length: 12 residues. The V end was cut by 6 bases, the J end by 2 bases, with 8 bases between. The germline V gene encodes CDR1 MNHEY and CDR2 SVGAGI. The DNA of the CDR3 is TGTGCCAGCAGGACTGGCACCTACGAGCAGTACTTC. Encoded protein: CASRTGTYEQYF.

This rearrangement joins TRBV7-8 to TRBJ2-2; D is possibly TRBD2 (5 bases). V shed 5 bases and J shed 2 bases, with 15 bases lying between them. From germline, CDR1 is SGHVS and CDR2 FQNEAQ. This CDR3 comprises 16 residues. The CDR3 loop is CASSPLWRANTGELFF. CDR3 coding DNA: TGTGCCAGCAGCCCCTTGTGGCGGGCAAACACCGGGGAGCTGTTTTTT.

The chain combines TRBV7-9 with TRBJ2-2, with 8 bases fitting TRBD2. The CDR3 totals 17 residues. Germline V gene sequence: CDR1 SEHNR, CDR2 FQNEAQ (reference sequence). J gave up 4 bases and V 3 bases, and 10 bases lay outside the gene matches. This chain's CDR3 is CASSFRAGVEGTGELFF. CDR3 DNA: TGTGCCAGCAGCTTCCGAGCGGGAGTAGAGGGCACCGGGGAGCTGTTTTTT.

The chain joins TRBV5-1 to TRBJ2-1; TRBD2 might be the D (6 bases). Germline CDR1 is SGHRS and CDR2 is YFSETQ. V dropped 2 bases and J dropped 10 bases, with 16 bases sitting between them. CDR3 length: 14 residues. CDR3 protein: CASSFGSGNREQFF. The CDR3 region has the DNA TGCGCCAGCAGCTTTGGTAGCGGCAATAGGGAGCAGTTCTTC.

The V gene is TRBV5-1, the J gene TRBJ2-3; tentative D call: TRBD1 (6 bases). Trimming removed 1 base from V and 1 base from J, with 13 bases in between. The CDR3 is 16 residues long. CDR1 and CDR2 from the germline V gene are SGHRS and YFSETQ. The CDR3 reads CASSLSTRQGTDTQYF. DNA of the CDR3: TGCGCCAGCAGCTTGTCTACCCGACAGGGCACAGATACGCAGTATTTT.

Regarding this clone: This sample also contains other DNA sequences that code for the same CDR3. This chain links TRBV4-1 with TRBJ1-3; D is possibly TRBD1 (6 bases). Deletions cut 0 bases from V and 1 base from J, with 7 bases between. Germline loops: CDR1 MGHRA, CDR2 YSYEKL. The CDR3 is made up of 15 amino acids. The CDR3 coding sequence is TGCGCCAGCAGCCAAGACAGGGGATCTGGAAACACCATATATTTT. This encodes CASSQDRGSGNTIYF.

The rearrangement joins TRBV2 to TRBJ1-3, with a possible D match to TRBD1 (6 bases). Trimming stripped 1 base from V and 3 bases from J, with 22 bases between. The CDR3 totals 19 residues. Germline CDR1 is SNHLY and CDR2 is FYNNEI. This CDR3 is CASSEVTGKIPRSGNTIYF. CDR3 sequence (DNA): TGTGCCAGCAGTGAAGTTACAGGGAAGATTCCCCGTAGTGGAAACACCATATATTTT.

This clone was found a few times. This chain uses TRBV2 with TRBJ1-1, with D maybe TRBD1 (6 bases). Germline V gene lookup returns CDR1 SNHLY and CDR2 FYNNEI. CDR3 length: 15 amino acids. V lost 6 bases and J 1 base, leaving 15 bases between the germline ends. The CDR3 DNA is TGTGCCAGCAGGGAGGGAGGGGGGGGGAACACTGAAGCTTTCTTT. It specifies CASREGGGGNTEAFF.

As DNA, the CDR3 is TGTGCCAGCAGAGAGGGGACTCTGGGGGAAAAACTGTTTTTT. This encodes CASREGTLGEKLFF. This chain joins TRBV28 and TRBJ1-4, with a weak D call TRBD1 (5 bases). From germline, CDR1 is MDHEN and CDR2 SYDVKM. V lost 6 bases and J lost 8, with 16 bases in between. The CDR3 is 14 residues long.

This rearrangement joins TRBV15 to TRBJ1-1; D unclear. V was pared by 1 base and J by 0 bases, with 9 bases between. The germline CDR1 and CDR2 sequences are LNHNV and YYDKDF (reference sequence). The CDR3 spans 15 residues. CDR3 nucleotide sequence: TGTGCCACCAGCAGAGTTAGATCCATGAACACTGAAGCTTTCTTT. Translated: CATSRVRSMNTEAFF.

The V gene is TRBV6-1, the J gene TRBJ1-1; tentative D call: TRBD1 (6 bases). Germline loops: CDR1 MNHNS, CDR2 SASEGT. The CDR3 loop spans 13 amino acids. V was cut by 6 bases and J by 10 bases, with 18 bases left in between. The DNA for the CDR3 is TGTGCCAGCAGCCCCGTAGGGGGTCGCGGAGCTTTCTTT. Translated: CASSPVGGRGAFF.

The V call is TRBV7-9, the J call TRBJ2-3; a weak D match, TRBD2 (6 bases). Trimming took off 4 bases at V and 5 bases at J, with 13 bases between the two ends. CDR1 SEHNR and CDR2 FQNEAQ come from the germline V gene (reference sequence). This CDR3 is built from 14 residues. The CDR3 sequence: CASSSTKTRDTQYF. For the CDR3, the DNA is TGTGCCAGCAGCTCCACTAAGACTAGAGATACGCAGTATTTT.

The V call is TRBV7-9, the J call TRBJ2-2; the D gene is possibly TRBD1 (6 bases). Germline CDR1 reads SEHNR; CDR2 reads FQNEAQ (reference sequence). CDR3 length equals 16 residues. V was cut by 3 bases and J by 5 bases, with 16 bases left in between. CDR3 sequence (DNA): TGTGCCAGCAGCTTCCCGGAAGGGGGTGCGACCGGGGAGCTGTTTTTT. This translates into CASSFPEGGATGELFF. Looking up the rest from reference TRBV7-9 and TRBJ2-2 gives the full variable domain: DTGVSQNPRHKITKRGQNVTFRCDPISEHNRLYWYRQTLGQGPEFLTYFQNEAQLEKSRLLSDRFSAERPKGSFSTLEIQRTEQGDSAMYLCASSFPEGGATGELFFGEGSRLTVL.

This chain joins TRBV10-3 and TRBJ1-1, with 8 bases matching TRBD1. V shed 5 bases and J 3 bases; nucleotides not matched to a gene: 8. In germline, CDR1 is ENHRY, CDR2 SYGVKD. There are 15 residues in the CDR3. The CDR3 loop reads CAISFRGQGDTEAFF. DNA for the CDR3: TGTGCCATCAGTTTCCGAGGACAGGGAGACACTGAAGCTTTCTTT.

This clone was seen only a few times. V usage is TRBV6-5 and J usage is TRBJ2-3; TRBD2 aligns across 8 bases. This CDR3 has 15 amino acids. V lost 5 bases and J lost 3; bases outside the gene matches: 7. Germline lookup yields CDR1 MNHEY and CDR2 SVGAGI. The CDR3 sequence is CASSRPGLDTDTQYF. The DNA of the CDR3 is TGTGCCAGCAGTCGTCCGGGACTAGATACAGATACGCAGTATTTT.

CDR3 amino acids: CASRHRGSSDTQYF. DNA of the CDR3: TGTGCCAGCAGACACAGGGGGTCGTCGGATACGCAGTATTTT. The chain joins TRBV6-1 to TRBJ2-3, with 8 bases lining up with TRBD1. Unmatched junction bases numbered 8, after V lost 6 bases and J lost 6 bases. The V gene's germline CDR1 is MNHNS and CDR2 SASEGT. The CDR3 loop spans 14 amino acids.

The V and J genes are TRBV29-1 and TRBJ2-3; perhaps TRBD1 as D (5 bases). With 4 bases removed from V and 0 bases from J, the gap between germline ends came to 11 bases. CDR1 and CDR2 from the germline V gene are SQVTM and ANQGSEA. This CDR3 is built from 14 residues. The CDR3 DNA sequence: TGCAGCGTTGGGGGCACCCCAAGCACAGATACGCAGTATTTT. Translating it yields CSVGGTPSTDTQYF.

The chain employs TRBV25-1 and TRBJ1-5; 10 positions agree with TRBD1. CDR1 is MGHDK and CDR2 is SYGVNS in the germline V gene. There are 16 residues in the CDR3. V dropped 5 bases and J dropped 3; count of bases not matched to a gene: 7. CDR3 loop: CASSPGDRGPNQPQHF. CDR3 coding DNA: TGTGCCAGCAGTCCCGGGGACAGGGGTCCCAATCAGCCCCAGCATTTT.

The J gene is TRBJ1-2, the V gene TRBV29-1; no firm D call. The V gene's germline CDR1 is SQVTM and CDR2 ANQGSEA. This CDR3 is 13 amino acids long. Trimming cost V 4 bases and J 9 bases, with 18 bases left between them. In DNA form, the CDR3 reads TGCAGCGTTGCAAGACTGGAACTCGGGAGCTACACCTTC. This codes for CSVARLELGSYTF.

The count of this clone is one. The CDR3 reads CASRKQGSDTQYF. In DNA, the CDR3 is TGTGCCAGCAGGAAACAGGGGTCAGATACGCAGTATTTT. The chain carries TRBV28 and TRBJ2-3; the match to TRBD1 covers 7 bases. V trimming: 6 bases; J trimming: 4 bases; junction bases outside the gene matches: 4. The CDR3 covers 13 residues. Germline V gives CDR1 MDHEN, CDR2 SYDVKM.